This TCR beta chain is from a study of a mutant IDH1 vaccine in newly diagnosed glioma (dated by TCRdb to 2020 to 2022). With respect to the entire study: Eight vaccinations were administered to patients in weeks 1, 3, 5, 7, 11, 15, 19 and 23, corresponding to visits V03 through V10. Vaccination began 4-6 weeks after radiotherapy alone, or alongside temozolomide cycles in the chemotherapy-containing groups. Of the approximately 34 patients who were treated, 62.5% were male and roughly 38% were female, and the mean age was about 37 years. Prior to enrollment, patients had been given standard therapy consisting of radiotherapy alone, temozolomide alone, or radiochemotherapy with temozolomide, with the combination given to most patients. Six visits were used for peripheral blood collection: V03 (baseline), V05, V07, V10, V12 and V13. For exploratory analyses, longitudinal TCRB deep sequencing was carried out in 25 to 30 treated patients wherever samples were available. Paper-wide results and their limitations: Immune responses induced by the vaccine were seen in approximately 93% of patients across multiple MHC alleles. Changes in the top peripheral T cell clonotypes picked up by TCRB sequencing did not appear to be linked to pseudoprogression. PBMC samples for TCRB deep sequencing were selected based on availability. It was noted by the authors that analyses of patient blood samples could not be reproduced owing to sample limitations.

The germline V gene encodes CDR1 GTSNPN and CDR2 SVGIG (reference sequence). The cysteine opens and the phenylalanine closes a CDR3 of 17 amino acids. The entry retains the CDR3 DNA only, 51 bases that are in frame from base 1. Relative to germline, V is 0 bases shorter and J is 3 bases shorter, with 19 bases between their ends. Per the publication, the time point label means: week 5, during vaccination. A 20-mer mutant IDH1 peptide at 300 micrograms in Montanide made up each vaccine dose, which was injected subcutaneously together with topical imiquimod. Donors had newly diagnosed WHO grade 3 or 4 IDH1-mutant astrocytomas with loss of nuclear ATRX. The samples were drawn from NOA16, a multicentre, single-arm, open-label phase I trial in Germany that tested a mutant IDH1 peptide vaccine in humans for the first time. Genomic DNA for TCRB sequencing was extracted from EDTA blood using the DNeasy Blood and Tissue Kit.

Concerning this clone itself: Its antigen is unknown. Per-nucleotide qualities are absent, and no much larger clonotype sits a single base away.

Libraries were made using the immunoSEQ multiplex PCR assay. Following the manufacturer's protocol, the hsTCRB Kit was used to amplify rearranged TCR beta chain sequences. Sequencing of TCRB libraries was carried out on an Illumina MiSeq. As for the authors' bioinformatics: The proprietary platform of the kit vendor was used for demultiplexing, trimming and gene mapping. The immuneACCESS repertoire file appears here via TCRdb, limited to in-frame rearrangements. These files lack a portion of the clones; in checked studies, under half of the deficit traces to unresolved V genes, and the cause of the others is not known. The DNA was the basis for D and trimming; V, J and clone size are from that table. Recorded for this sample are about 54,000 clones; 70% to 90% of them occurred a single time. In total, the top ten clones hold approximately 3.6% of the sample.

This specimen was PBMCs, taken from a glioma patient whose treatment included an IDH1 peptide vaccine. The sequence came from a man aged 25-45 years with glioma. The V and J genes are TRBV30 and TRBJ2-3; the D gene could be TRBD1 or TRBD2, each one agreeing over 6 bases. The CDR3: CAWSVLEVGGWTDTQYF. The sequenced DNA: TGTGCCTGGAGTGTACTCGAAGTCGGGGGCTGGACAGATACGCAGTATTTT.